This record concerns one T cell receptor (beta chain) sequence. Its cognate antigen has yet to be identified. Base quality data are lacking; no much larger clone is found one base away. The data were obtained in a study of blood T cell repertoires in COVID-19 (dated by TCRdb to the early 2020s). For context, the study as a whole: The collaborator samples originated in the United States, Italy and Spain and spanned the acute and convalescent phases of COVID-19. The repertoires were released in a freely available public database intended as a resource for research on the immune response to SARS-CoV-2. The prospective study material was composed of cDNA or gDNA derived from T cells, B-cell-depleted T cells, or PBMCs. Subjects who had been exposed to COVID-19, were actively infected with it, or had recovered from it provided the deeply sampled blood TCRbeta repertoires that made up the dataset. The sample metadata nearly always contained a de-identified subject ID, COVID-19 status, age in years and sex. Samples came from the ongoing ImmuneRACE study (first 160 participants) plus 1,254 subjects from 6 global collaborators. HLA class I and class II types, where available, came from metadata supplied by the sample provider rather than from assay-based typing.

What the study reported, not specific to this receptor: How much clinical and demographic metadata was included differed by source and by participant, and the metadata was provided uncurated.

Spanning cysteine to phenylalanine, the CDR3 consists of 16 amino acids. Just CDR3 DNA is preserved here, 48 bases in frame from base 1. The germline V gene yields LGHNA for CDR1 and YNFKEQ for CDR2. Trimming takes 0 bases from V and 2 bases from J, and the germline ends sit 14 bases apart. At one collaborating source in Seattle, patients were enrolled during active infection and were followed longitudinally through the course of disease. Each collaborating institution followed its own protocols to collect whole blood in K2EDTA tubes. Collaborator samples were shipped for TCRbeta analysis as frozen whole blood, isolated PBMCs, or DNA extracted from either sample type. TCRbeta CDR3 regions were amplified from genomic DNA using the immunoSEQ Assay, a bias-controlled multiplex PCR. Regarding the original processing steps: Nucleated cell counts per sample were estimated from amplification of reference gene primers within the assay. To quantify the absolute abundance of each unique TCRbeta CDR3 rearrangement, sequence reads were collapsed and filtered. For each sample, productive Simpson clonality was calculated as the square root of Simpson's diversity index across productive rearrangements. In TCRdb, the immuneACCESS table is reduced to in-frame sequences with V and J assigned. These tables do not hold every clone; where another copy was compared, an unresolved V gene accounts for under half, and the others remain unexplained. V, J and clone size reflect that table, while D and trimming were determined from the DNA. For this sample the table gives approximately 97,000 clones, of which about 91% were detected only once. The top ten clones comprise 2.1% of the sample.

This sequence uses TRBV4-2 and TRBJ2-7, and possibly TRBD2, on 6 matching bases. The receptor was isolated from a middle-aged man with COVID-19, enrolled during active disease. Specimen: peripheral blood. The sequenced DNA is TGTGCCAGCAGCCAAGATAGGACGGGGACTGCCTACGAGCAGTACTTC. It specifies CASSQDRTGTAYEQYF.